The text below deals with one T cell receptor beta chain. The antigen is undetermined. Ranging in age from roughly 6 to 90, the donors were healthy Caucasian individuals from Russia. The source of the sample is a study of blood T cells in healthy people across ages. Findings and caveats of the study: Greater diversity and more naive CD4+ cells were seen in long-lived donors than in aged donors.

Primers used in a second PCR of about 7 to 12 cycles were a sample-barcoded 5' primer and a J-beta primer mix. TCRdb passed the 5' RACE reads through MiXCR, listing each CDR3 protein once. The table shows about 810,000 distinct CDR3 sequences, with approximately 35% occurring only once. This TCR derives from a man between 18 and 29 years old in good health. The sequenced material came from blood.

Here the CDR3 reads CASGPADEQFF. The CDR3, as DNA: TGTGCCAGCGGCCCGGCCGATGAGCAGTTCTTC. The genes are TRBV12-3 or TRBV12-4 and TRBJ2-1; D not resolved. This CDR3 has 11 amino acids. V lost 8 bases, J lost 8 bases, and 10 bases lay in between.